The source of this T cell receptor (beta chain) is a study of blood T cell repertoires in COVID-19. For the study at large: The study drew acute and convalescent COVID-19 samples from the United States, Italy and Spain.

CDR1 is SGHTA and CDR2 is FQGNSA in the germline V gene. V was clipped by 3 bases and J by 8 bases; unmatched bases: 1. This CDR3 is 12 amino acids long. Assay: immunoSEQ multiplex PCR; the TCRdb copy retains only in-frame clones and omits some. The sample lists a few hundred thousand clones; approximately 85% were seen once. This clone turned up a few times. Other DNA sequences in the sample encode the same CDR3. The sequence was obtained from an older woman with COVID-19, enrolled during active disease. The chain uses TRBV7-2 and TRBJ2-3, with TRBD2 matching 8 bases. Sequencing input: peripheral blood. CDR3 amino acids: CASSLTSVTQYF. DNA for the CDR3: TGTGCCAGCAGCTTGACTAGCGTTACGCAGTATTTT.